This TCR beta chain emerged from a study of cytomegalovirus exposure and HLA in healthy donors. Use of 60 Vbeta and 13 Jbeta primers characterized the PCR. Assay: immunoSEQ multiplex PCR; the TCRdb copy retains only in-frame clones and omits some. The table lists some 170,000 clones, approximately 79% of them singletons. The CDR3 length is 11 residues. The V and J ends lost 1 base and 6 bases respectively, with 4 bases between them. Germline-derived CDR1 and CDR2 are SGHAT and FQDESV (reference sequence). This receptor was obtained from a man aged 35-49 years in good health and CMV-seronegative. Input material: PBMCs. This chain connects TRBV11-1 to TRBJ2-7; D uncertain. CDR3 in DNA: TGTGCCAGCAGCTTAGACTCCGAGCAGTACTTC. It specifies CASSLDSEQYF.